The 20 T cell receptor beta chains presented below share a single source sample, sequenced in a study of T cells in Graves' hyperthyroidism and ophthalmopathy. Amplified regions were TCR beta CDR3 sequences from RNA transcripts. The TCR CDR3 first-round RT-PCR relied on the HTBI primer set. Each CDR3 protein is one row after TCRdb ran MiXCR on the multiplex PCR reads. The table lists hundreds of thousands of distinct CDR3 sequences, about 15% of them singletons. The material sequenced was blood. Receptors were obtained from a woman aged 45-59 years with Graves' ophthalmopathy.

This chain links TRBV19 with TRBJ2-2, with D perhaps given as TRBD1 or TRBD2 (5 bases each). CDR3 size: 16 residues. Germline values: CDR1 LNHDA, CDR2 SQIVND (reference sequence). Trimming took off 5 bases at V and 1 base at J, with 14 bases between the two ends. This chain's CDR3 is CASSSGTAENTGELFF. DNA for the CDR3: TGTGCCAGTAGTTCCGGGACGGCGGAGAACACCGGGGAGCTGTTTTTT.

This clonotype was recorded a few times. The chain carries TRBV10-2 and TRBJ2-3; 8 bases align to TRBD2. J lost 0 bases, V lost 7 bases, and 3 bases had no gene match. CDR1 is WSHSY, CDR2 SAAADI, per germline. The CDR3 has 14 amino acids. The CDR3 nucleotides are TGCGCCAGCAAGGCTAGCGGGAGCACAGATACGCAGTATTTT. Amino acids: CASKASGSTDTQYF.

This sequence joins TRBV30 and TRBJ2-5, with 14 bases aligning to TRBD2. The CDR3 length is 18 residues. CDR1 is GTSNPN and CDR2 is SVGIG in the germline V gene (reference sequence). J gave up 2 bases and V 3 bases, and 11 bases lay outside the gene matches. CDR3 nucleotides: TGTGCCTGGAGCAGACTAGCGGGAGGGCCCTCGAAACAAGAGACCCAGTACTTC. Protein product: CAWSRLAGGPSKQETQYF.

This clonotype was counted ten times or more. This chain uses TRBV6-2 or TRBV6-3 with TRBJ2-7; 12 bases fit TRBD2. J lost 3 bases, V lost 5 bases, and 5 bases had no gene match. The CDR3 sequence is 15 residues long. The germline CDR1 and CDR2 sequences are MNHEY and SVGEGT. The CDR3 spells CASSPGLAGIYEQYF. CDR3 nucleotides: TGTGCCAGCAGTCCCGGACTAGCGGGAATCTACGAGCAGTACTTC.

This clonotype appeared a few times. The CDR3 nucleotides read TGTGCCAGCTCACCCCCGGGACAGGAGACTTTCAATGAGCAGTTCTTC. It yields the protein CASSPPGQETFNEQFF. The chain carries TRBV18 and TRBJ2-1; 8 bases line up with TRBD1. Trimming removed 3 bases from V and 6 bases from J; junction bases left unmatched: 10. The CDR3 is 16 residues long. Looked up from germline, CDR1 is KGHSH and CDR2 is LQKENI.

This clonotype was observed many times. The V call is TRBV5-1, the J call TRBJ2-3; D possibly corresponds to TRBD1 (6 bases). CDR1 and CDR2 from the germline V gene are SGHRS and YFSETQ. There are 14 residues in the CDR3. The germline V and J ends were trimmed by 3 bases and 1 base, with 9 bases remaining between them. For the CDR3, the DNA is TGCGCCAGCAGCTGGGACACCCGCACAGATACGCAGTATTTT. Translation: CASSWDTRTDTQYF.

V and J are TRBV5-1 and TRBJ2-1; D is unresolved. Trimming removed 0 bases from V and 2 bases from J, with 9 bases in between. The CDR3 runs 15 residues. Germline CDR1 SGHRS, CDR2 YFSETQ. CDR3 sequence reads: CASSLGAVTYNEQFF. The CDR3 DNA follows: TGCGCCAGCAGCTTGGGGGCAGTGACCTACAATGAGCAGTTCTTC.

This clonotype appeared a single time. The gene calls are TRBV19 and TRBJ1-4; D is ambiguous. The CDR3 has 16 residues. V lost 4 bases and J lost 8, with 20 bases in between. CDR1 and CDR2 (germline): LNHDA, SQIVND (reference sequence). The CDR3 coding sequence is TGTGCCAGTAGTACCGCTTTCCTACTAAGGTCGGAAAAACTGTTTTTT. It translates to CASSTAFLLRSEKLFF. Using reference TRBV19 and TRBJ1-4 for the parts outside the CDR3, the full variable domain is DGGITQSPKYLFRKEGQNVTLSCEQNLNHDAMYWYRQDPGQGLRLIYYSQIVNDFQKGDIAEGYSVSREKKESFPLTVTSAQKNPTAFYLCASSTAFLLRSEKLFFGSGTQLSVL.

This clonotype came up once. A read error is possible here, since a much larger clone lies one base away. The V gene is TRBV28, the J gene TRBJ1-3; D not certain. CDR1 is MDHEN and CDR2 is SYDVKM in the germline V gene. V lost 7 bases and J 0 bases, leaving 13 bases between the germline ends. This CDR3 contains 15 residues. DNA for the CDR3: TGTGCCAGCATCGCCGGGAGTATCTCTGGAAACACCATATATTTT. It is translated as CASIAGSISGNTIYF.

The V gene is TRBV7-8, the J gene TRBJ1-1; D ambiguous. The CDR3 totals 14 residues. Trimming removed 1 base from V and 4 bases from J, with 10 bases in between. CDR1 and CDR2 (germline): SGHVS, FQNEAQ. The CDR3 DNA sequence: TGTGCCAGCAGCTTAGATGAGGTTGCCACTGAAGCTTTCTTT. Protein sequence: CASSLDEVATEAFF.

This chain joins TRBV6-1 and TRBJ2-2, with 8 bases fitting TRBD1. Germline values: CDR1 MNHNS, CDR2 SASEGT. The V gene end was trimmed by 8 bases and the J gene end by 5 bases; junction bases not matched to a gene: 13. The CDR3 is 16 amino acids. CDR3: CASRDYGQGRTGELFF. The DNA of the CDR3 is TGTGCCAGCCGAGATTACGGACAGGGCCGGACCGGGGAGCTGTTTTTT.

This clonotype has ten or more counts. This rearrangement joins TRBV6-2 or TRBV6-3 to TRBJ2-1, with TRBD1 matching over 9 bases. V dropped 7 bases and J dropped 5; count of bases not matched to a gene: 9. Germline values: CDR1 MNHEY, CDR2 SVGEGT. The CDR3 has 15 residues. The CDR3 sequence is CASTAGTGNHNEQFF. The DNA of the CDR3 is TGTGCCAGCACTGCAGGGACAGGGAATCACAATGAGCAGTTCTTC.

This chain uses TRBV19 with TRBJ1-5, with no clear D. Germline CDR1 reads LNHDA; CDR2 reads SQIVND (reference sequence). The length of the CDR3 is 12 residues. V was cut by 7 bases and J by 5 bases, with 9 bases left in between. Written as DNA, the CDR3 is TGTGCCAGTAATCGGAGGGATCAGCCCCAGCATTTT. It codes for CASNRRDQPQHF. The entire variable domain, with the rest obtained from reference TRBV19 and TRBJ1-5, is as follows: DGGITQSPKYLFRKEGQNVTLSCEQNLNHDAMYWYRQDPGQGLRLIYYSQIVNDFQKGDIAEGYSVSREKKESFPLTVTSAQKNPTAFYLCASNRRDQPQHFGDGTRLSIL.

This chain links TRBV15 with TRBJ1-5, with D possibly being TRBD1 (6 bases). The CDR3 length is 13 residues. The germline V gene has CDR1 LNHNV and CDR2 YYDKDF (reference sequence). V was shortened by 8 bases and J by 2 bases, with 10 bases between the two germline ends. Here the CDR3 reads CATQAGGNQPQHF. In DNA, the CDR3 is TGTGCCACCCAAGCAGGGGGCAATCAGCCCCAGCATTTT.

This clonotype appeared many times. V gene TRBV7-2 combines with J gene TRBJ2-3; D remains ambiguous. The germline V gene encodes CDR1 SGHTA and CDR2 FQGNSA. Deletions cut 5 bases from V and 5 bases from J, with 11 bases between. The CDR3 length is 13 residues. The CDR3 nucleotides read TGTGCCAGCAGCCCCCATCCATTAGATACGCAGTATTTT. The encoded protein is CASSPHPLDTQYF.

This chain joins TRBV28 and TRBJ1-1, with D unresolved. Trimming left V 2 bases short and J 3 bases short, with 7 bases between. This CDR3 contains 13 residues. Germline V CDR1 and CDR2: MDHEN, SYDVKM. Here the CDR3 DNA reads TGTGCCAGCAGTTTAATAGCGGACACTGAAGCTTTCTTT. It specifies CASSLIADTEAFF. Based on the CDR3 plus reference TRBV28 and TRBJ1-1, the full variable domain is DVKVTQSSRYLVKRTGEKVFLECVQDMDHENMFWYRQDPGLGLRLIYFSYDVKMKEKGDIPEGYSVSREKKERFSLILESASTNQTSMYLCASSLIADTEAFFGQGTRLTVV.

This clonotype was detected ten times or more. This sequence joins TRBV27 and TRBJ1-1, with D uncertain. Trimming cost V 3 bases and J 0 bases, with 5 bases left between them. Germline CDR1 and CDR2: MNHEY and SMNVEV (reference sequence). This CDR3 has 13 amino acids. As DNA, the CDR3 is TGTGCCAGCAGTTTTATAATGAACACTGAAGCTTTCTTT. Its translation is CASSFIMNTEAFF.

This clonotype has ten or more counts. The chain carries TRBV12-3 or TRBV12-4 and TRBJ2-1; 10 nucleotides align to TRBD2. This CDR3 is 15 amino acids long. V trimming: 6 bases; J trimming: 6 bases; junction bases outside the gene matches: 8. The CDR3 region has the DNA TGTGCCAGCAGCCCCACCCTAGCGGGAGTCAATGAGCAGTTCTTC. Translation gives CASSPTLAGVNEQFF.

In its sample, this clonotype was seen many times. The chain joins TRBV2 to TRBJ1-1; no reliable D call. V lost 6 bases and J lost 1, with 6 bases in between. From germline, CDR1 is SNHLY and CDR2 FYNNEI. The CDR3 covers 12 residues. CDR3 amino acids: CASSRQNTEAFF. CDR3 in DNA: TGTGCCAGCAGCAGACAGAACACTGAAGCTTTCTTT.

The chain has TRBV29-1 and TRBJ2-3, with 7 bases lining up with TRBD2. Germline V CDR1 and CDR2: SQVTM, ANQGSEA. The CDR3 spans 14 residues. CDR3 residues: CNVEELASTDTQYF. DNA for the CDR3: TGCAACGTCGAAGAACTAGCGAGCACAGATACGCAGTATTTT.